The next 18 T cell receptor beta chains were all read from a single sample in a study of blood T cell repertoires in COVID-19 (TCRdb year 2020). The protocol used for the library was the immunoSEQ multiplex PCR assay. In TCRdb, the immuneACCESS table is reduced to in-frame sequences with V and J assigned. These tables do not hold every clone; where another copy was compared, an unresolved V gene accounts for under half, and the others remain unexplained. Recorded for this sample are 100,000 to 110,000 clones; around four fifths of them occurred a single time. The ten largest clones add up to over 10% of the sample. What was sequenced was peripheral blood. The receptors here all came from a man aged 45 to 65 with active or convalescent COVID-19.

The chain carries TRBV29-1 and TRBJ2-5, with 7 bases aligning to TRBD2. CDR3 length equals 18 residues. V was clipped by 3 bases and J by 1 base; unmatched bases: 17. The germline gives CDR1 SQVTM, CDR2 ANQGSEA. In nucleotides, the CDR3 is TGCAGCGTTGATCTCAGGGAGCCTAGCGGTAATACCCAAGAGACCCAGTACTTC. It specifies CSVDLREPSGNTQETQYF.

On this clone: Germline is not matched at one junction end, which may reflect a read error. The rearrangement uses TRBV12-3 or TRBV12-4 and TRBJ2-4; D not certain. This CDR3 has 11 amino acids. CDR3 loop: CASSLGYRIAF. The CDR3, as DNA: TGTGCCAGCAGTTTAGGCTACAGAATTGCCTTC.

The chain has TRBV5-4 and TRBJ2-1; the match to TRBD2 covers 13 bases. V shed 0 bases and J 9 bases; nucleotides not matched to a gene: 3. The CDR3 contains 15 residues. The V gene's germline CDR1 is SGHNT and CDR2 YYREEE (reference sequence). CDR3 sequence: CASSLGTSGGGEQFF. In DNA form, the CDR3 reads TGTGCCAGCAGCTTGGGGACTAGCGGGGGAGGTGAGCAGTTCTTC. The full variable domain, with the rest looked up from reference TRBV5-4 and TRBJ2-1, is ETGVTQSPTHLIKTRGQQVTLRCSSQSGHNTVSWYQQALGQGPQFIFQYYREEENGRGNFPPRFSGLQFPNYSSELNVNALELDDSALYLCASSLGTSGGGEQFFGPGTRLTVL.

The J gene is TRBJ1-1, the V gene TRBV5-1, with 8 nucleotides matching TRBD1. The CDR3 sequence is 15 residues long. Germline-derived CDR1 and CDR2 are SGHRS and YFSETQ. V shed 4 bases and J 7 bases; nucleotides not matched to a gene: 12. The CDR3 reads CASSTSGGRENEAFF. CDR3 DNA: TGCGCCAGCAGCACCTCAGGGGGCAGGGAGAATGAAGCTTTCTTT. Based on the CDR3 plus reference TRBV5-1 and TRBJ1-1, the full variable domain is KAGVTQTPRYLIKTRGQQVTLSCSPISGHRSVSWYQQTPGQGLQFLFEYFSETQRNKGNFPGRFSGRQFSNSRSEMNVSTLELGDSALYLCASSTSGGRENEAFFGQGTRLTVV.

This clone was recorded once. V gene TRBV12-3 or TRBV12-4 combines with J gene TRBJ1-1; D gene unclear. V lost 3 bases, J lost 5 bases, and 10 bases lay in between. The CDR3 extends over 13 amino acids. In nucleotides, the CDR3 is TGTGCCAGCAGTTTGGTACGGGAGACTGAAGCTTTCTTT. It encodes CASSLVRETEAFF.

The chain combines TRBV15 with TRBJ2-1; 15 positions agree with TRBD2. The V and J ends lost 4 bases and 8 bases, in that order; junction bases with no gene match: 6. The germline V gene encodes CDR1 LNHNV and CDR2 YYDKDF (reference sequence). The CDR3 consists of 16 residues. The CDR3 bases are TGTGCCACCAGCACCGCCGGGACTAGCGGGAGGTATGAGCAGTTCTTC. Amino acid sequence: CATSTAGTSGRYEQFF.

The table lists this clone with a count of one. The chain joins TRBV4-1 to TRBJ2-1, with 11 nucleotides matching TRBD2. J gave up 8 bases and V 3 bases, and 12 bases lay outside the gene matches. Per germline, CDR1 MGHRA and CDR2 YSYEKL. This CDR3 is built from 17 residues. This chain's CDR3 is CASSQHSTSGSFDEQFF. The CDR3 coding sequence is TGCGCCAGCAGCCAGCATTCAACTAGCGGGAGTTTCGATGAGCAGTTCTTC.

This chain uses TRBV19 with TRBJ1-5; the D is unclear. Germline values: CDR1 LNHDA, CDR2 SQIVND (reference sequence). Trimming took off 3 bases at V and 4 bases at J, with 16 bases between the two ends. There are 16 residues in the CDR3. The CDR3 sequence: CASSMVILGGNQPQHF. The CDR3, as DNA: TGTGCCAGTAGTATGGTGATCCTGGGAGGAAATCAGCCCCAGCATTTT. The full variable domain, with the rest looked up from reference TRBV19 and TRBJ1-5, is DGGITQSPKYLFRKEGQNVTLSCEQNLNHDAMYWYRQDPGQGLRLIYYSQIVNDFQKGDIAEGYSVSREKKESFPLTVTSAQKNPTAFYLCASSMVILGGNQPQHFGDGTRLSIL.

This chain links TRBV7-2 with TRBJ1-4; 10 bases map to TRBD1. The CDR3 covers 15 residues. V shed 5 bases, J shed 7 bases, and the junction held 7 bases outside the gene matches. The germline gives CDR1 SGHTA, CDR2 FQGNSA. CDR3 sequence: CASSARQGAGEKLFF. CDR3 sequence (DNA): TGTGCCAGCAGCGCCCGACAGGGGGCGGGTGAAAAACTGTTTTTT.

The rearrangement links TRBV25-1 to TRBJ2-7; 9 nucleotides match TRBD2. CDR1 and CDR2 from the germline V gene are MGHDK and SYGVNS. Trimming cost V 5 bases and J 2 bases; bases outside gene matches: 4. There are 14 residues in the CDR3. The chain's CDR3 is CASSSTSGTYEQYF. In DNA form, the CDR3 reads TGTGCCAGCAGTTCGACTAGCGGAACCTACGAGCAGTACTTC.

This clone was picked up a small number of times. Distinct nucleotide sequences in the sample also encode this CDR3. The rearrangement joins TRBV5-4 to TRBJ2-7; D unresolved. Trimming took off 4 bases at V and 2 bases at J, with 13 bases between the two ends. The CDR3 is 14 residues long. Germline V gives CDR1 SGHNT, CDR2 YYREEE (reference sequence). The DNA for the CDR3 is TGTGCCAGCAGCCCCCGAGGTGGTGCCTACGAGCAGTACTTC. Translated, it gives CASSPRGGAYEQYF. The whole variable domain, filled in from reference TRBV5-4 and TRBJ2-7, reads ETGVTQSPTHLIKTRGQQVTLRCSSQSGHNTVSWYQQALGQGPQFIFQYYREEENGRGNFPPRFSGLQFPNYSSELNVNALELDDSALYLCASSPRGGAYEQYFGPGTRLTVT.

This chain joins TRBV14 and TRBJ2-7; perhaps TRBD1 as D (5 bases). The CDR3 spans 13 residues. Germline V gene lookup returns CDR1 SGHDN and CDR2 FVKESK. The V and J ends lost 7 bases and 6 bases respectively, with 16 bases between them. This CDR3 reads CASTPSLGLEQYF. DNA of the CDR3: TGTGCCAGCACTCCTTCATTGGGGCTCGAGCAGTACTTC. Using reference TRBV14 and TRBJ2-7 for the parts outside the CDR3, the full variable domain is EAGVTQFPSHSVIEKGQTVTLRCDPISGHDNLYWYRRVMGKEIKFLLHFVKESKQDESGMPNNRFLAERTGGTYSTLKVQPAELEDSGVYFCASTPSLGLEQYFGPGTRLTVT.

J is TRBJ2-2 and V is TRBV5-4; 7 bases align to TRBD2. There are 18 residues in the CDR3. Trimming at V came to 4 bases and at J to 3 bases, leaving 15 bases not matched to a gene. The germline V gene has CDR1 SGHNT and CDR2 YYREEE (reference sequence). The chain's CDR3 is CASSPVTTGGGHTGELFF. The CDR3 nucleotides read TGTGCCAGCAGCCCAGTGACAACGGGAGGTGGGCACACCGGGGAGCTGTTTTTT.

V and J are TRBV14 and TRBJ2-5; D is undetermined. Trimming removed 3 bases from V and 0 bases from J, with 17 bases in between. The germline gives CDR1 SGHDN, CDR2 FVKESK. The CDR3 is 17 residues long. CDR3 protein: CASSHAVPTGYQETQYF. CDR3 bases: TGTGCCAGCAGCCACGCCGTCCCCACCGGGTACCAAGAGACCCAGTACTTC.

The chain has TRBV19 and TRBJ1-5, with D maybe TRBD1 (5 bases). V lost 7 bases and J 5 bases, leaving 12 bases between the germline ends. The CDR3 is 13 amino acids. CDR1 and CDR2 from the germline V gene are LNHDA and SQIVND (reference sequence). The CDR3 sequence: CASTGGEDQPQHF. Here the CDR3 DNA reads TGTGCCAGTACGGGGGGTGAGGATCAGCCCCAGCATTTT.

The DNA of the CDR3 is TGTGCCAGCAGCTCCCTAGACGGCCCGACTGGCTTAGAAGCTTTCTTT. This encodes CASSSLDGPTGLEAFF. V and J are TRBV11-2 and TRBJ1-1; D gene ambiguous. The V gene's germline CDR1 is SGHAT and CDR2 FQNNGV. Trimming stripped 4 bases from V and 8 bases from J, with 23 bases between. This CDR3 has 16 amino acids.

The chain carries TRBV19 and TRBJ2-2; 7 bases align to TRBD2. This CDR3 region has 16 residues. Germline V lookup: CDR1 LNHDA, CDR2 SQIVND (reference sequence). V lost 7 bases to trimming and J lost 6 bases; unmatched junction nucleotides: 14. The DNA for the CDR3 is TGTGCCAGTACTACCACCGTGGGGCTAGCGGCCGGGGAGCTGTTTTTT. Its protein product is CASTTTVGLAAGELFF. Together with reference TRBV19 and TRBJ2-2, the CDR3 gives the full variable domain: DGGITQSPKYLFRKEGQNVTLSCEQNLNHDAMYWYRQDPGQGLRLIYYSQIVNDFQKGDIAEGYSVSREKKESFPLTVTSAQKNPTAFYLCASTTTVGLAAGELFFGEGSRLTVL.

The genes are TRBV7-9 and TRBJ1-1; tentatively, D is TRBD1 (5 bases). V lost 5 bases, J lost 1 base, and 11 bases lay in between. This CDR3 has 14 residues. The germline gives CDR1 SEHNR, CDR2 FQNEAQ (reference sequence). The DNA of the CDR3 is TGTGCCAGCAGCCGAGGACAAACGAACACTGAAGCTTTCTTT. Its translation is CASSRGQTNTEAFF.